Following are 20 T cell receptor beta chains from one sample sequenced in a study of T cell responses to AZD1222 COVID-19 vaccine. This table comes from immunoSEQ multiplex PCR, and its TCRdb copy is limited to in-frame clones, with some not included. The data hold roughly 120,000 clones, with approximately 88% observed a single time. The starting material was peripheral blood, obtained on day 0 of AZD1222 vaccination. Source of these receptors: an adult in good health.

The V and J genes are TRBV3-1 (or the pseudogene TRBV3-2) and TRBJ2-6; tentative D call: TRBD2 (5 bases). Between the trimmed V and J ends, which lost 3 bases and 1 base, there was a span of 7 bases. Germline CDR1 LGHDT, CDR2 YNNKEL (reference sequence). The CDR3 is 15 residues long. The CDR3 DNA sequence: TGTGCCAGCAGCCAGGGAGTGTCTGGGGCCAACGTCCTGACTTTC. This sequence encodes CASSQGVSGANVLTF.

This sequence joins TRBV7-9 and TRBJ1-1, with D hard to call. The germline CDR1 and CDR2 sequences are SEHNR and FQNEAQ (reference sequence). The CDR3 is 17 residues long. V was pared by 1 base and J by 0 bases, with 15 bases between. This chain's CDR3 is CASSLVGWRGLNTEAFF. Written as DNA, the CDR3 is TGTGCCAGCAGCTTAGTAGGGTGGCGCGGATTGAACACTGAAGCTTTCTTT.

This chain links TRBV19 with TRBJ1-4; TRBD1 aligns across 10 bases. CDR1 is LNHDA, CDR2 SQIVND, per germline (reference sequence). This CDR3 comprises 16 residues. V gave up 7 bases and J gave up 8 bases; unmatched junction bases: 13. This chain's CDR3 is CASNENPGTGVEKLFF. The CDR3 nucleotides are TGTGCCAGTAACGAAAACCCCGGGACAGGGGTCGAAAAACTGTTTTTT.

The chain recombines TRBV6-1 with TRBJ2-7; D is unclear. In germline, CDR1 is MNHNS, CDR2 SASEGT. The CDR3 extends over 13 amino acids. Deletions cut 5 bases from V and 3 bases from J, with 11 bases between. CDR3 sequence (DNA): TGTGCCAGCAGTTTGGGCGGATACTACGAGCAGTACTTC. This encodes CASSLGGYYEQYF.

This chain uses TRBV7-2 with TRBJ2-3; 7 bases map to TRBD2. The CDR3 runs to 13 residues. The V gene end was trimmed by 3 bases and the J gene end by 4 bases; junction bases not matched to a gene: 1. Germline V gives CDR1 SGHTA, CDR2 FQGNSA. The chain's CDR3 is CASSFGGADTQYF. In DNA form, the CDR3 reads TGTGCCAGCAGCTTTGGGGGGGCAGATACGCAGTATTTT. Full variable domain (remainder filled in from reference TRBV7-2 and TRBJ2-3): GAGVSQSPSNKVTEKGKDVELRCDPISGHTALYWYRQSLGQGLEFLIYFQGNSAPDKSGLPSDRFSAERTGGSVSTLTIQRTQQEDSAVYLCASSFGGADTQYFGPGTRLTVL.

This clone was observed a single time. The chain combines TRBV7-9 with TRBJ2-2; D is uncertain. V was clipped by 4 bases and J by 6 bases, with 6 bases between them. The germline V gene has CDR1 SEHNR and CDR2 FQNEAQ (reference sequence). The CDR3 extends over 12 amino acids. DNA for the CDR3: TGTGCCAGCAGCTGGTATGCCGGGGAGCTGTTTTTT. This translates into CASSWYAGELFF.

The chain joins TRBV7-9 to TRBJ1-6; D possibly corresponds to TRBD1 (6 bases). The CDR3 totals 18 residues. Germline V lookup: CDR1 SEHNR, CDR2 FQNEAQ (reference sequence). Trimming removed 1 base from V and 4 bases from J, with 17 bases in between. CDR3 in DNA: TGTGCCAGCAGCTTAGTAGTTGGGGGGCCGGGGTATAATTCACCCCTCCACTTT. Encoded protein: CASSLVVGGPGYNSPLHF.

A single count supports this clone. This sequence joins TRBV9 and TRBJ2-5; 9 bases map to TRBD1. The CDR3 contains 16 residues. V was pared by 4 bases and J by 1 base, with 8 bases of the junction left unmatched. Germline lookup yields CDR1 SGDLS and CDR2 YYNGEE. CDR3 DNA sequence: TGTGCCAGCAGCCAAGGGACAGGGAAGGGCCAAGAGACCCAGTACTTC. Translation gives CASSQGTGKGQETQYF.

The chain has TRBV11-2 and TRBJ2-1, with 9 nucleotides matching TRBD2. The CDR3 spans 15 residues. Germline CDR1 SGHAT, CDR2 FQNNGV. Trimming at V came to 7 bases and at J to 6 bases, leaving 10 bases not matched to a gene. CDR3 nucleotides: TGTGCCAGCACCCACCGGCTAGCGGGGACCAATGAGCAGTTCTTC. This translates into CASTHRLAGTNEQFF.

This sequence joins TRBV5-8 and TRBJ1-6, with D possibly matching TRBD1 (6 bases). Germline CDR1 reads SGHTS; CDR2 reads YDEGEE. CDR3 length: 15 residues. V lost 4 bases and J lost 10, with 18 bases in between. The CDR3 DNA reads TGTGCCAGCAGCCTACAAATGACAGGCACCTCACCCCTCCACTTT. This sequence encodes CASSLQMTGTSPLHF.

This chain joins TRBV7-8 and TRBJ2-3; the D is unclear. Germline V gene lookup returns CDR1 SGHVS and CDR2 FQNEAQ. The CDR3 is made up of 15 amino acids. Between the trimmed V and J ends, which lost 6 bases and 0 bases, there was a span of 13 bases. The CDR3 DNA is TGTGCCAGCAGTCCCTTCGGGTCTAGCACAGATACGCAGTATTTT. Its translation: CASSPFGSSTDTQYF.

This clone has only one observation. This chain joins TRBV4-1 and TRBJ1-4; no definite D call. CDR1 and CDR2 (germline): MGHRA, YSYEKL. There are 15 residues in the CDR3. V lost 6 bases, J lost 0 bases, and 11 bases lay in between. CDR3 DNA sequence: TGCGCCAGCAGGATGGACCGGACAACTAATGAAAAACTGTTTTTT. Its protein is CASRMDRTTNEKLFF.

V is TRBV28 and J is TRBJ2-7, with 8 positions matching TRBD1. The CDR3 runs to 14 residues. With 4 bases clipped from V and 6 bases from J, the junction kept 8 bases outside the gene matches. Germline V gene lookup returns CDR1 MDHEN and CDR2 SYDVKM. The CDR3 coding sequence is TGTGCCAGCAGTTCCGGACAGGGTGGTCTCGAGCAGTACTTC. The encoded protein is CASSSGQGGLEQYF.

This chain connects TRBV30 to TRBJ1-1; D unresolved. The V end was cut by 7 bases, the J end by 1 base, with 19 bases between. Germline CDR1 reads GTSNPN; CDR2 reads SVGIG (reference sequence). The CDR3 totals 15 residues. The CDR3 DNA reads TGTGCCTCCGTCCCCAGGACCCTCAAGAACACTGAAGCTTTCTTT. Amino acids: CASVPRTLKNTEAFF.

For the CDR3, the DNA is TGTGCCAGTAGTATAAGTGGACAGGGGGTCTACGAGCAGTACTTC. Its protein product is CASSISGQGVYEQYF. The gene calls are TRBV19 and TRBJ2-7; 10 bases are a match to TRBD1. Germline V gene sequence: CDR1 LNHDA, CDR2 SQIVND (reference sequence). The CDR3 is 15 amino acids. J was trimmed by 3 bases and V by 2 bases; bases with no gene match: 4.

The chain recombines TRBV5-5 with TRBJ2-7, with D perhaps matching TRBD1 (6 bases). The CDR3 loop spans 14 amino acids. The V gene's germline CDR1 is SGHKS and CDR2 YYEKEE (reference sequence). The V gene lost 4 bases and the J gene lost 4 bases, with 15 bases spanning the gap. The CDR3 DNA reads as TGTGCCAGCAGCCGTCCGACAGGAAATTACGAGCAGTACTTC. Encoded protein: CASSRPTGNYEQYF.

This clone has just one count. Other DNA sequences of this sample code for an identical CDR3. This chain joins TRBV28 and TRBJ1-4, with 8 bases fitting TRBD1. V was pared by 7 bases and J by 5 bases, with 0 bases of the junction left unmatched. The CDR3 extends over 12 amino acids. Looked up from germline, CDR1 is MDHEN and CDR2 is SYDVKM. The CDR3 is CASTGGNEKLFF. CDR3 DNA: TGTGCCAGCACAGGGGGCAATGAAAAACTGTTTTTT.

Notes on this clone: Germline is not matched at one junction end, which may reflect a read error. Other DNA sequences in this sample translate to the same CDR3. CDR3 region: CASRLQGGDNQPQHF. CDR3 sequence (DNA): TGTGCCAGCAGACTACAGGGGGGGGACAATCAGCCTCAGCATTTT. The chain uses TRBV7-2 and TRBJ1-5; 8 nucleotides align to TRBD1. The CDR3 has 15 amino acids. CDR1 is SGHTA, CDR2 FQGNSA, per germline.

V and J are TRBV7-9 and TRBJ1-5, with a weak D call TRBD1 (5 bases). This CDR3 comprises 14 residues. Germline CDR1 and CDR2: SEHNR and FQNEAQ (reference sequence). Trimming pared 11 bases from V and 0 bases from J, leaving 14 bases between. The CDR3 sequence is CAGRGKYSNQPQHF. CDR3 nucleotides: TGTGCCGGGCGGGGGAAGTATAGCAATCAGCCCCAGCATTTT.

V usage is TRBV5-1 and J usage is TRBJ1-3; tentative D call: TRBD1 (6 bases). CDR1 and CDR2 (germline): SGHRS, YFSETQ. This CDR3 region has 19 residues. V lost 4 bases and J 0 bases, leaving 23 bases between the germline ends. The CDR3 spells CASSAPSGTRNYSGNTIYF. In nucleotides, the CDR3 is TGCGCCAGCAGCGCTCCGTCCGGGACACGTAATTACTCTGGAAACACCATATATTTT.